This T cell receptor (beta chain) was recorded in a study of OX40 agonist ivuxolimab in advanced cancers. Study as a whole: In this cohort, patients received ivuxolimab, an agonistic anti-OX40 (CD134) antibody. Broader study findings: Some nonresponders additionally presented with little normalized T-cell clonal expansion.

In the case of this clone: Its antigen is not known.

Method: immunoSEQ multiplex PCR; TCRdb's copy keeps in-frame clones and lacks some. The sample has 75,000 to 100,000 clones; around 92% are singletons. This CDR3 comprises 13 residues. Germline values: CDR1 SGHTA, CDR2 FQGNSA. The sequencing used CD4+ or CD8+ T cells sorted from blood, collected in a trial of the OX40 agonist ivuxolimab. The source is an adult with an advanced solid tumor such as melanoma, head and neck, liver or kidney cancer. The chain employs TRBV7-2 and TRBJ2-5; 8 bases match TRBD1. TRBJ2-7 explains the end of the DNA better; the J call may be wrong. The CDR3 DNA is TGTGCCAGCAGTTCAACAGGGGGCTACGAGCAGTACTTC. Translated: CASSSTGGYEQYF.